These 10 T cell receptor beta chains originate from one sample sequenced in a study of beta chain features in type 1 diabetes. Expressed TCRB transcripts were sequenced, since all the RNA that had been isolated was reverse transcribed. The assay was immunoSEQ multiplex PCR, and TCRdb's table has in-frame clones only and misses some. Among 35,000 or so clones, around 64% were seen once, and the ten largest hold 2% to 2.5%. The sample was Tregs from blood. The receptor set was obtained from a woman aged 25 to 39 in good health.

The CDR3 reads CASSPRTGPSSYNEQFF. CDR3 nucleotide sequence: TGTGCCAGCAGCCCCCGGACAGGGCCAAGCTCCTACAATGAGCAGTTCTTC. This chain connects TRBV7-3 to TRBJ2-1; 8 nucleotides line up with TRBD1. The germline V gene has CDR1 SGHTA and CDR2 FQGTGA. This CDR3 comprises 17 residues. V trimming: 5 bases; J trimming: 0 bases; junction bases outside the gene matches: 9.

V is TRBV6-5 and J is TRBJ1-5; D perhaps matches TRBD1 (5 bases). In germline, CDR1 is MNHEY, CDR2 SVGAGI. Trimming cost V 5 bases and J 3 bases, with 8 bases left between them. The CDR3 contains 13 residues. DNA of the CDR3: TGTGCCAGCAGTCGACAGTACAATCAGCCCCAGCATTTT. It encodes CASSRQYNQPQHF.

The rearrangement joins TRBV29-1 to TRBJ1-2; possible D gene TRBD1, 5 bases. Per germline, CDR1 SQVTM and CDR2 ANQGSEA. CDR3 length equals 11 residues. Trimming stripped 7 bases from V and 4 bases from J, with 10 bases between. The CDR3 bases are TGCAGCGCCGCCGGGGGCTATGGCTACACCTTC. Translating gives CSAAGGYGYTF.

The chain employs TRBV4-3 and TRBJ2-3; the match to TRBD1 covers 9 bases. Germline CDR1 is LGHNA and CDR2 is YSLEER. This CDR3 comprises 15 residues. With 3 bases clipped from V and 3 bases from J, the junction kept 4 bases outside the gene matches. DNA for the CDR3: TGCGCCAGCAGCCAGTGGACAGGGGTGACAGATACGCAGTATTTT. Translation: CASSQWTGVTDTQYF.

This sequence joins TRBV10-3 and TRBJ2-5; 12 positions agree with TRBD1. Matching the DNA end better, TRBJ2-7 makes the J call doubtful. This CDR3 spans 13 amino acids. Germline V lookup: CDR1 ENHRY, CDR2 SYGVKD. DNA for the CDR3: TGTGCCATCAGGGGACAGGGGGCGAGCGAGCAGTACTTC. It translates to CAIRGQGASEQYF.

The chain combines TRBV15 with TRBJ2-7; TRBD2 matches at 9 bases. V shed 1 base and J 4 bases; nucleotides not matched to a gene: 8. The CDR3 runs to 16 residues. CDR1 LNHNV and CDR2 YYDKDF come from the germline V gene (reference sequence). DNA for the CDR3: TGTGCCACCAGCAGAGTACTAGCGGGTTTAGGGTACGAGCAGTACTTC. Amino acids: CATSRVLAGLGYEQYF.

The chain couples TRBV5-1 to TRBJ1-1, with a tentative D call TRBD1 (6 bases). Trimming stripped 5 bases from V and 3 bases from J, with 14 bases between. CDR1 is SGHRS and CDR2 is YFSETQ in the germline V gene. CDR3 length: 14 amino acids. The CDR3 loop reads CASRPDRMHTEAFF. In nucleotides, the CDR3 is TGCGCCAGCAGGCCCGACAGGATGCACACTGAAGCTTTCTTT.

This clone occurred a few times. The chain links TRBV7-2 to TRBJ1-5, with 7 bases that match TRBD1. Germline lookup yields CDR1 SGHTA and CDR2 FQGNSA. V shed 1 base and J 6 bases; nucleotides not matched to a gene: 9. The CDR3 is made up of 16 amino acids. The CDR3 is CASSLGMTGLGQPQHF. As DNA, the CDR3 is TGTGCCAGCAGCTTAGGGATGACAGGGCTTGGTCAGCCCCAGCATTTT.

This clone was observed a few times. V usage is TRBV18 and J usage is TRBJ2-7; the match to TRBD1 covers 9 bases. V dropped 0 bases and J dropped 6; count of bases not matched to a gene: 9. This CDR3 contains 16 residues. Per germline, CDR1 KGHSH and CDR2 LQKENI. CDR3 coding DNA: TGTGCCAGCTCACCACCGGGAGGACAGGGGCAGGGCGAGCAGTACTTC. As protein: CASSPPGGQGQGEQYF.

The chain uses TRBV18 and TRBJ2-5, with D hard to call. CDR1 is KGHSH and CDR2 is LQKENI in the germline V gene. Deletions cut 8 bases from V and 7 bases from J, with 17 bases between. CDR3 length equals 13 residues. CDR3 residues: CASTEQGQRTQYF. In DNA, the CDR3 is TGTGCCAGCACAGAACAAGGCCAAAGGACCCAGTACTTC.